The 24 T cell receptor beta chains below were found in one sample sequenced in a study of PD-1 blockade in classical Hodgkin lymphoma. Sequencing was performed with immunoSEQ multiplex PCR; in TCRdb, only in-frame clones are kept and a portion is missing. The table includes roughly 24,000 clones, 80% detected once. Relapse was seen in all patients after autologous stem cell transplantation, and brentuximab vedotin exposure was variable. The input for sequencing was peripheral blood mononuclear cells (PBMCs), taken before the second cycle of nivolumab. These receptors were obtained from a human donor with classical Hodgkin lymphoma.

This clone ranks as medium-sized. V is TRBV25-1 and J is TRBJ2-3; D unresolved. The CDR3 is 12 amino acids. The germline V gene has CDR1 MGHDK and CDR2 SYGVNS. V shed 4 bases and J shed 0 bases, with 2 bases lying between them. CDR3 sequence: CASSVSTDTQYF. The DNA for the CDR3 is TGTGCCAGCAGTGTCAGCACAGATACGCAGTATTTT.

The chain links TRBV4-1 to TRBJ2-1, with 13 bases matching TRBD2. This CDR3 has 19 residues. From germline, CDR1 is MGHRA and CDR2 YSYEKL. V was pared by 1 base and J by 1 base, with 7 bases of the junction left unmatched. CDR3 nucleotides: TGCGCCAGCAGCCAAGCCCACCTACTAGCGGGAGGGTCCTACAATGAGCAGTTCTTC. Encoded protein: CASSQAHLLAGGSYNEQFF.

This chain joins TRBV4-1 and TRBJ2-6; a possible D gene is TRBD1 (6 bases). There are 19 residues in the CDR3. Trimming shortened V by 0 bases and J by 0 bases, and 15 bases separated the two germline ends. Looked up from germline, CDR1 is MGHRA and CDR2 is YSYEKL. The CDR3 here is CASSQDRTGIISGANVLTF. The CDR3 nucleotides are TGCGCCAGCAGCCAAGATAGAACAGGGATTATCTCTGGGGCCAACGTCCTGACTTTC.

This clone appeared once. This chain links TRBV9 with TRBJ2-2; D unclear. Germline V CDR1 and CDR2: SGDLS, YYNGEE. The CDR3 extends over 14 amino acids. V was shortened by 0 bases and J by 4 bases, with 7 bases between the two germline ends. In nucleotides, the CDR3 is TGTGCCAGCAGCGTAGCTTCGGCCACCGGGGAGCTGTTTTTT. Its protein is CASSVASATGELFF.

This chain links TRBV5-1 with TRBJ2-7; D is ambiguous. The CDR3 has 15 residues. Germline CDR1 is SGHRS and CDR2 is YFSETQ. Trimming took 1 base from V and 0 from J, leaving 11 bases between them. This chain's CDR3 is CASSLLTVFSYEQYF. For the CDR3, the DNA is TGCGCCAGCAGCTTGCTAACCGTTTTCTCCTACGAGCAGTACTTC.

With respect to this clone: Other nucleotide sequences in the sample specify the same CDR3. The V call is TRBV19, the J call TRBJ2-7; 8 bases align to TRBD2. The V gene end was trimmed by 5 bases and the J gene end by 1 base; junction bases not matched to a gene: 4. The CDR3 covers 14 residues. The germline V gene encodes CDR1 LNHDA and CDR2 SQIVND (reference sequence). The CDR3 nucleotides are TGTGCCAGTAGTGTAACTAGCGGATCCTACGAGCAGTACTTC. Residues: CASSVTSGSYEQYF.

As for this clone: A junction end diverges from the germline sequence, so it may reflect a read error. The V and J genes are TRBV11-2 and TRBJ1-1; D remains unclear. This CDR3 comprises 14 residues. Germline CDR1 and CDR2: SGHAT and FQNNGV. The CDR3 is CASSFGLMNTEAFF. The CDR3 nucleotides read TGCGCCAGCAGCTTTGGGCTCATGAACACTGAAGCTTTCTTT.

The rearrangement uses TRBV19 and TRBJ2-3; the D is unclear. V shed 7 bases and J shed 1 base, with 9 bases lying between them. The CDR3 spans 13 residues. Germline loops: CDR1 LNHDA, CDR2 SQIVND (reference sequence). CDR3 amino acids: CASTLGGTDTQYF. Written as DNA, the CDR3 is TGTGCCAGTACCTTAGGCGGCACAGATACGCAGTATTTT.

Written as DNA, the CDR3 is TGTGCCACCGGACAGGGCGGCACTGAAGCTTTCTTT. Its protein is CATGQGGTEAFF. The V and J genes are TRBV5-6 and TRBJ1-1, with 8 bases matching TRBD1. After removal of 9 bases from V and 4 bases from J, the junction contained 5 bases not matched to a gene. The CDR3 extends over 12 amino acids. Germline V gives CDR1 SGHDT, CDR2 YYEEEE. The full variable domain, in which reference TRBV5-6 and TRBJ1-1 provide the parts outside the CDR3, is DAGVTQSPTHLIKTRGQQVTLRCSPKSGHDTVSWYQQALGQGPQFIFQYYEEEERQRGNFPDRFSGHQFPNYSSELNVNALLLGDSALYLCATGQGGTEAFFGQGTRLTVV.

This chain connects TRBV19 to TRBJ2-5, with a possible D match to TRBD1 (5 bases). Trimming removed 3 bases from V and 5 bases from J, with 13 bases in between. In germline, CDR1 is LNHDA, CDR2 SQIVND (reference sequence). The CDR3 runs to 14 residues. The CDR3 region is CASSISQGMETQYF. The CDR3, as DNA: TGTGCCAGTAGTATTAGTCAGGGCATGGAGACCCAGTACTTC. The full variable domain, completed using reference TRBV19 and TRBJ2-5, is DGGITQSPKYLFRKEGQNVTLSCEQNLNHDAMYWYRQDPGQGLRLIYYSQIVNDFQKGDIAEGYSVSREKKESFPLTVTSAQKNPTAFYLCASSISQGMETQYFGPGTRLLVL.

This clone was detected a few times. This rearrangement joins TRBV5-1 to TRBJ2-7; D ambiguous. The CDR3 totals 14 residues. Trimming removed 0 bases from V and 0 bases from J, with 7 bases in between. The germline V gene has CDR1 SGHRS and CDR2 YFSETQ. CDR3 DNA sequence: TGCGCCAGCAGCTTGGGGCCAGCCTCCTACGAGCAGTACTTC. It codes for CASSLGPASYEQYF. Using reference TRBV5-1 and TRBJ2-7 for the parts outside the CDR3, the full variable domain is KAGVTQTPRYLIKTRGQQVTLSCSPISGHRSVSWYQQTPGQGLQFLFEYFSETQRNKGNFPGRFSGRQFSNSRSEMNVSTLELGDSALYLCASSLGPASYEQYFGPGTRLTVT.

The V call is TRBV7-9, the J call TRBJ2-2; possibly TRBD2 for D (6 bases). Germline CDR1 SEHNR, CDR2 FQNEAQ (reference sequence). The CDR3 spans 14 residues. Trimming removed 7 bases from V and 6 bases from J, with 15 bases in between. The CDR3 nucleotides read TGTGCCAGCAAATCGAGCGGGTTTTCCGGGGAGCTGTTTTTT. Protein: CASKSSGFSGELFF.

The chain carries TRBV19 and TRBJ2-1; 14 nucleotides line up with TRBD2. Germline CDR1 LNHDA, CDR2 SQIVND (reference sequence). The CDR3 consists of 16 residues. Trimming at V came to 5 bases and at J to 6 bases, leaving 6 bases not matched to a gene. CDR3: CASSDPGLAGVNEQFF. CDR3 DNA: TGTGCCAGTAGTGACCCGGGACTAGCGGGAGTCAATGAGCAGTTCTTC.

DNA of the CDR3: TGCAGCGTTGTGGAGGGGAGTCTGGAAGGGCCCCAGTACTTC. Translating it yields CSVVEGSLEGPQYF. This sequence joins TRBV29-1 and TRBJ2-5; possibly TRBD2 for D (6 bases). In germline, CDR1 is SQVTM, CDR2 ANQGSEA. Trimming took off 4 bases at V and 9 bases at J, with 21 bases between the two ends. The CDR3 extends over 14 amino acids.

The chain links TRBV19 to TRBJ2-7; 10 nucleotides agree with TRBD1. In germline, CDR1 is LNHDA, CDR2 SQIVND (reference sequence). V dropped 4 bases and J dropped 2; count of bases not matched to a gene: 2. This CDR3 region has 14 residues. In DNA form, the CDR3 reads TGTGCCAGTAGTAGGACAGGGGGGCCCTACGAGCAGTACTTC. Its protein is CASSRTGGPYEQYF. Full variable domain (remainder filled in from reference TRBV19 and TRBJ2-7): DGGITQSPKYLFRKEGQNVTLSCEQNLNHDAMYWYRQDPGQGLRLIYYSQIVNDFQKGDIAEGYSVSREKKESFPLTVTSAQKNPTAFYLCASSRTGGPYEQYFGPGTRLTVT.

The gene calls are TRBV5-4 and TRBJ2-5; weak D call: TRBD1 (7 bases). This CDR3 is 14 amino acids long. V was clipped by 4 bases and J by 4 bases, with 14 bases between them. The germline V gene encodes CDR1 SGHNT and CDR2 YYREEE (reference sequence). CDR3 nucleotide sequence: TGTGCCAGCAGCAACCAGGGGGGTGGAGAGACCCAGTACTTC. Amino acids: CASSNQGGGETQYF.

The chain uses TRBV5-4 and TRBJ1-1; tentatively, D is TRBD1 (6 bases). V lost 5 bases to trimming and J lost 0 bases, with 11 bases between them. This CDR3 comprises 14 residues. Germline V CDR1 and CDR2: SGHNT, YYREEE (reference sequence). CDR3: CASRRGVVNTEAFF. Here the CDR3 DNA reads TGTGCCAGCAGGAGGGGGGTCGTGAACACTGAAGCTTTCTTT.

The chain employs TRBV7-9 and TRBJ2-7, with D perhaps TRBD2 (8 bases). The length of the CDR3 is 15 residues. V was cut by 4 bases and J by 3 bases, with 16 bases left in between. The V gene's germline CDR1 is SEHNR and CDR2 FQNEAQ (reference sequence). The CDR3 DNA follows: TGTGCCAGCAGCTCAGGGGGTAGCGGGGTCTACGAGCAGTACTTC. It translates to CASSSGGSGVYEQYF.

The chain uses TRBV6-4 and TRBJ2-3; D tentatively reads TRBD1 or TRBD2 (5 bases each). Per the germline V gene, CDR1 is MRHNA and CDR2 is SNTAGT. Trimming shortened V by 0 bases and J by 3 bases, and 16 bases separated the two germline ends. The CDR3 extends over 17 amino acids. The CDR3 spells CASSDSMGWGTTDTQYF. Written as DNA, the CDR3 is TGTGCCAGCAGTGACTCGATGGGGTGGGGGACGACAGATACGCAGTATTTT.

The genes are TRBV19 and TRBJ2-3; 9 bases are shared with TRBD1. Germline CDR1 is LNHDA and CDR2 is SQIVND (reference sequence). The CDR3 is 15 residues long. J gave up 3 bases and V 1 base, and 2 bases lay outside the gene matches. CDR3 in DNA: TGTGCCAGTAGTATAGTGACAGGGGGAACAGATACGCAGTATTTT. Translated: CASSIVTGGTDTQYF. Supplemented by reference TRBV19 and TRBJ2-3, the full variable domain reads DGGITQSPKYLFRKEGQNVTLSCEQNLNHDAMYWYRQDPGQGLRLIYYSQIVNDFQKGDIAEGYSVSREKKESFPLTVTSAQKNPTAFYLCASSIVTGGTDTQYFGPGTRLTVL.

The V gene is TRBV2, the J gene TRBJ1-2; 10 bases are shared with TRBD1. CDR3 length: 13 amino acids. With 7 bases clipped from V and 12 bases from J, the junction kept 11 bases outside the gene matches. CDR1 and CDR2 from the germline V gene are SNHLY and FYNNEI. This CDR3 is CASKPGQGSADTF. The CDR3 DNA follows: TGTGCCAGCAAGCCGGGACAGGGGTCGGCGGACACCTTC.

This clone was detected once. The rearrangement uses TRBV5-4 and TRBJ2-7, with D hard to call. This CDR3 has 14 amino acids. Trimming pared 4 bases from V and 2 bases from J, leaving 13 bases between. The germline V gene encodes CDR1 SGHNT and CDR2 YYREEE (reference sequence). The CDR3: CASSGRTGTYEQYF. The CDR3 DNA sequence: TGTGCCAGCAGCGGACGGACCGGTACCTACGAGCAGTACTTC.

This clone occurred once. The CDR3 DNA sequence: TGTGCCACCTCCGAGGGCGAAGAGACCCAGTACTTC. Residues: CATSEGEETQYF. The genes are TRBV15 and TRBJ2-5; a possible D gene is TRBD2 (5 bases). The germline V and J ends were trimmed by 8 bases and 3 bases, with 10 bases remaining between them. Germline values: CDR1 LNHNV, CDR2 YYDKDF (reference sequence). The CDR3 is 12 residues long. Based on the CDR3 plus reference TRBV15 and TRBJ2-5, the full variable domain is DAMVIQNPRYQVTQFGKPVTLSCSQTLNHNVMYWYQQKSSQAPKLLFHYYDKDFNNEADTPDNFQSRRPNTSFCFLDIRSPGLGDTAMYLCATSEGEETQYFGPGTRLLVL.

V and J are TRBV15 and TRBJ2-5; 9 bases line up with TRBD1. The V gene's germline CDR1 is LNHNV and CDR2 YYDKDF (reference sequence). The J segment lost 5 bases and the V segment lost 3 bases, leaving 7 bases of the junction unmatched. There are 15 residues in the CDR3. DNA for the CDR3: TGTGCCACCAGCAGCGGACAGGGGCATAGGGAGACCCAGTACTTC. Its translation is CATSSGQGHRETQYF.